The 14 T cell receptor beta chains listed next were all sequenced from one sample in a study of blood T cells in healthy people across ages (dated by TCRdb to between 2015 and 2017). Receptor amplification or capture employed 5' RACE. Sequencing took place on an Illumina HiSeq 2500. A second PCR of roughly 7 to 12 cycles was run with a J-beta primer mix and a sample-barcoded 5' primer. TCRdb reprocessed the public reads (quality trimming at Q25 with fastp, clone calling with MiXCR) and kept in-frame beta chains. Each entry merges the rows of one CDR3 protein and shows their most common DNA and genes. Present in this sample are roughly 680,000 distinct CDR3 sequences, over 40% of which were seen just once. The biggest ten clones account for about 13% of the sample. The sequencing sample was made of blood. These receptor sequences come from a woman aged 80 or over in good health.

The chain carries TRBV29-1 and TRBJ1-2; D possibly corresponds to TRBD1 (6 bases). V gave up 4 bases and J gave up 2 bases, with 17 bases separating them. The CDR3 is 15 residues long. Germline V gene data show CDR1 as SQVTM and CDR2 as ANQGSEA. The CDR3 DNA is TGCAGCGTTGGGGCCCCCAAAGGGACAAACTATGGCTACACCTTC. Protein product: CSVGAPKGTNYGYTF.

Concerning this clonotype itself: Relative to the germline gene, one junction end is altered; a read error may explain this. V is TRBV29-1 and J is TRBJ1-1; D unclear. The CDR3 consists of 12 residues. Per germline, CDR1 SQVTM and CDR2 ANQGSEA. CDR3 nucleotides: TGCAGCATTGATGGGCGGAACACTGAAGCTTTCTTT. It encodes CSIDGRNTEAFF.

Comments on this clonotype: A read error may be the cause here, since a much bigger clone is one base away. The chain employs TRBV5-1 and TRBJ2-3; TRBD1 agrees at 8 bases. The CDR3 has 15 amino acids. Germline CDR1 SGHRS, CDR2 YFSETQ. The CDR3 nucleotides read TGCACCAGCAGCGGACAGGGAGGATCCACAGATACGCAGTATTTT. Amino acid sequence: CTSSGQGGSTDTQYF.

This chain joins TRBV6-6 and TRBJ1-3; possibly TRBD1 for D (5 bases). The CDR3 length is 11 residues. V lost 10 bases to trimming and J lost 6 bases, with 10 bases between them. Looked up from germline, CDR1 is MNHNY and CDR2 is SVGAGI (reference sequence). The CDR3 sequence: CATGTLNTIYF. For the CDR3, the DNA is TGTGCCACCGGGACCTTAAACACCATATATTTT.

The chain carries TRBV20-1 and TRBJ2-1; tentative D call: TRBD1 (6 bases). V gave up 0 bases and J gave up 0 bases, with 18 bases separating them. The CDR3 is 18 residues long. From germline, CDR1 is DFQATT and CDR2 SNEGSKA (reference sequence). CDR3 nucleotides: TGCAGTGCTAGAGATCTAGTAGGGGGTGGGGGCTCCTACAATGAGCAGTTCTTC. Protein product: CSARDLVGGGGSYNEQFF.

This chain connects TRBV20-1 to TRBJ2-5; 9 positions match TRBD1. The CDR3 has 14 residues. Germline V CDR1 and CDR2: DFQATT, SNEGSKA (reference sequence). J lost 4 bases, V lost 3 bases, and 6 bases had no gene match. The DNA for the CDR3 is TGCAGTGCTAGGTGGGACAGGGATGTAGAGACCCAGTACTTC. It yields the protein CSARWDRDVETQYF.

The gene calls are TRBV4-2 and TRBJ1-1; D is unresolved. The CDR3 is 13 residues long. Looked up from germline, CDR1 is LGHNA and CDR2 is YNFKEQ. Deletions cut 8 bases from V and 2 bases from J, with 12 bases between. CDR3 DNA: TGTGCCAGCCAGAGGCAAGCAAACACTGAAGCTTTCTTT. Protein product: CASQRQANTEAFF.

The sample holds many counts of this clonotype. The rearrangement links TRBV18 to TRBJ2-4; tentatively, D is TRBD1 (5 bases). Trimming removed 2 bases from V and 4 bases from J, with 9 bases in between. This CDR3 region has 14 residues. Germline CDR1 is KGHSH and CDR2 is LQKENI. CDR3 nucleotides: TGTGCCAGCTCACCAGCAGGGTTTAAAAACATTCAGTACTTC. Its translation: CASSPAGFKNIQYF.

The genes are TRBV6-5 and TRBJ1-2, with TRBD1 as a possible D gene (6 bases). V lost 7 bases and J 7 bases, leaving 22 bases between the germline ends. Per the germline V gene, CDR1 is MNHEY and CDR2 is SVGAGI. This CDR3 region has 15 residues. The CDR3 DNA sequence: TGTGCCAGCATGTTAACGAACAGGGAGAGTCGTGGCTACACCTTC. It encodes CASMLTNRESRGYTF.

About this clonotype: Compared with germline, one end of the junction differs, possibly owing to a read error. This chain joins TRBV7-9 and TRBJ2-7; no reliable D call. The CDR3 runs to 15 residues. The V gene's germline CDR1 is SEHNR and CDR2 FQNEAQ (reference sequence). In nucleotides, the CDR3 is TGTGCCGGCAGCTTATCTGGAGCGAGCAACCACGAGCAGTACTTC. It yields the protein CAGSLSGASNHEQYF.

This clonotype was detected a few times. The gene calls are TRBV15 and TRBJ2-7; TRBD1 is a possible D gene (6 bases). The germline V gene has CDR1 LNHNV and CDR2 YYDKDF (reference sequence). The CDR3 has 13 amino acids. Between the trimmed V and J ends, which lost 3 bases and 3 bases, there was a span of 9 bases. The CDR3 nucleotides read TGTGCCACCAGCAGGGAACAGGGCTACGAGCAGTACTTC. It encodes CATSREQGYEQYF.

This clonotype was observed once. The genes are TRBV10-3 and TRBJ2-7; D is uncertain. V lost 0 bases to trimming and J lost 2 bases, with 8 bases between them. The CDR3 has 14 amino acids. CDR1 is ENHRY and CDR2 is SYGVKD in the germline V gene. The CDR3 region has the DNA TGTGCCATCAGTGAGTCGATTACCGCCTACGAGCAGTACTTC. This translates into CAISESITAYEQYF.

This clonotype was detected only a few times. The genes are TRBV4-2 and TRBJ2-2; D is ambiguous. Looked up from germline, CDR1 is LGHNA and CDR2 is YNFKEQ. Trimming cost V 1 base and J 1 base, with 7 bases left between them. The CDR3 runs to 15 residues. The CDR3 loop is CASSQALGNTGELFF. CDR3 DNA sequence: TGTGCCAGCAGCCAAGCTCTGGGGAACACCGGGGAGCTGTTTTTT.

This clonotype was seen more than once but under ten times. This chain links TRBV12-3 or TRBV12-4 with TRBJ2-7; perhaps TRBD1 as D (5 bases). The DNA end is more similar to TRBJ2-4, so the J call may be wrong. The CDR3 runs 14 residues. CDR3 coding DNA: TGTGCCAGCAGTTTAGGACAGTCAATTGACATTCAGTACTTC. It codes for CASSLGQSIDIQYF.